A selection of T cell receptor beta chains follows, all from one sample in a study of response to subunit inactivated influenza vaccine. MiXCR was run by TCRdb on the RT-PCR reads, yielding one entry per CDR3 protein. Of 600,000 to 850,000 distinct CDR3 sequences in the sample, roughly 15% are singletons; the top ten hold 7.5% to 8%. The sample consisted of PBMCs from blood, taken 14 to 15 days before vaccination. These receptors were obtained from a man aged 50-60 years who received an inactivated influenza vaccine. Each CDR3 is given with its conserved first and last residue. The listing skips clone size in some rows; elsewhere it reads once, few, many or a size class.

cdr3_aa	j_call	v_call	clone_size
CSIEQGVDTQYF	TRBJ2-3	TRBV20-1	many
CASRMDGMTYEQYF	TRBJ2-7	TRBV6-1	NA
CASSFEGLAEETQYF	TRBJ2-5	TRBV12-3/TRBV12-4	few
CASSPGTGRWGYTF	TRBJ1-2	TRBV12-3/TRBV12-4	few
CATTSLGTSGGPGANVLTF	TRBJ2-6	TRBV28	NA
CASSPVGRGYEQYF	TRBJ2-7	TRBV18	NA
CASREQGFGYGYTF	TRBJ1-2	TRBV12-3/TRBV12-4	many
CASSLLGRSRPDTQYF	TRBJ2-3	TRBV28	NA
CASSLEFGRAGANVLTF	TRBJ2-6	TRBV11-2	NA
CASSQAGTGNGYTF	TRBJ1-2	TRBV3-1	NA
CASRAALRDRVPETQYF	TRBJ2-5	TRBV9	few